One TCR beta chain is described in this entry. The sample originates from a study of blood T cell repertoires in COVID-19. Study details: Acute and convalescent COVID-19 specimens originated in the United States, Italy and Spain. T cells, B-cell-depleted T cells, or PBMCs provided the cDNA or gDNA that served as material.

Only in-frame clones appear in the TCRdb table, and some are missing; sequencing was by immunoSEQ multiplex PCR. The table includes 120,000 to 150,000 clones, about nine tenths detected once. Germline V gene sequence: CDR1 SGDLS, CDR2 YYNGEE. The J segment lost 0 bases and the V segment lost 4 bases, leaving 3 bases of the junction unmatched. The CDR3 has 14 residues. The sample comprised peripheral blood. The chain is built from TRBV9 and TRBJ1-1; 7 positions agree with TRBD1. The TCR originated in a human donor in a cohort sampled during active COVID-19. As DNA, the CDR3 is TGTGCCAGCAGCCAACAGGGGATGAACACTGAAGCTTTCTTT. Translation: CASSQQGMNTEAFF.